This TCR beta chain was obtained from a study of response to subunit inactivated influenza vaccine. Each CDR3 protein gets one entry after TCRdb re-called the RT-PCR reads with MiXCR. The sample includes hundreds of thousands of distinct CDR3 sequences, less than 15% seen only once; the top ten take around 7.6%. This TCR was sampled from a man between 50 and 59 years old who received an inactivated influenza vaccine. The sample was PBMCs from blood, taken around 14 days before vaccination.

The CDR3 DNA follows: TGCAGTACCAGGGAGGGTTCCGGGGAGCTGTTTTTT. Encoded protein: CSTREGSGELFF. The V call is TRBV20-1, the J call TRBJ2-2; TRBD2 aligns across 7 bases. The CDR3 is 12 residues long. From germline, CDR1 is DFQATT and CDR2 SNEGSKA (reference sequence). J was trimmed by 6 bases and V by 8 bases; bases with no gene match: 6.